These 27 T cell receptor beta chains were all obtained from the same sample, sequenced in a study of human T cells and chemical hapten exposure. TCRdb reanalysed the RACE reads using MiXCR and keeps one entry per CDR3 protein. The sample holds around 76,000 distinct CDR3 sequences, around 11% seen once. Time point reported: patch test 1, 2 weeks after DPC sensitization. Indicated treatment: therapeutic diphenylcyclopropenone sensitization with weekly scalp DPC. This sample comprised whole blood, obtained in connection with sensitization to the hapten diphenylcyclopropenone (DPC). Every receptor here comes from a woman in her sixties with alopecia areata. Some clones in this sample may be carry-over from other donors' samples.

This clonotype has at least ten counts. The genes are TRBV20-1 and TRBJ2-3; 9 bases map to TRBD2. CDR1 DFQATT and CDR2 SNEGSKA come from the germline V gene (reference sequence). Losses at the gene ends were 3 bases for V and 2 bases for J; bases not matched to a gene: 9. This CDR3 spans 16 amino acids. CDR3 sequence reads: CSASTGLAGPTDTQYF. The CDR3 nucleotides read TGCAGTGCTAGTACAGGCCTAGCGGGACCCACAGATACGCAGTATTTT.

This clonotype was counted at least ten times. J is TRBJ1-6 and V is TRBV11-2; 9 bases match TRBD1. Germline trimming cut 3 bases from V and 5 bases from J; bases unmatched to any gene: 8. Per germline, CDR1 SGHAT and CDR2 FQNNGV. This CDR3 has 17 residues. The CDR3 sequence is CASSFGTGNLNNSPLHF. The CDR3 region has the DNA TGTGCCAGCAGCTTTGGGACAGGGAACCTTAATAATTCACCCCTCCACTTT.

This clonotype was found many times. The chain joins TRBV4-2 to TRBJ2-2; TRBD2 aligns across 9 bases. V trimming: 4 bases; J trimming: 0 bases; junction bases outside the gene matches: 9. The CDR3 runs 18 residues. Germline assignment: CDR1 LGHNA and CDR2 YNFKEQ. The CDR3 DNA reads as TGTGCCAGCAGCCTCCACCCAATAGCGGGGGCGAACACCGGGGAGCTGTTTTTT. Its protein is CASSLHPIAGANTGELFF.

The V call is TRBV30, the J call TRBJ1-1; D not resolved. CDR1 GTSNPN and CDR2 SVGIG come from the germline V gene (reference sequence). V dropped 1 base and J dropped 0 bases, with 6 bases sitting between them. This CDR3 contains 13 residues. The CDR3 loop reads CAWSDHLNTEAFF. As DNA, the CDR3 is TGTGCCTGGAGTGATCACTTGAACACTGAAGCTTTCTTT. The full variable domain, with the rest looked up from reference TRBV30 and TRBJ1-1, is SQTIHQWPATLVQPVGSPLSLECTVEGTSNPNLYWYRQAAGRGLQLLFYSVGIGQISSEVPQNLSASRPQDRQFILSSKKLLLSDSGFYLCAWSDHLNTEAFFGQGTRLTVV.

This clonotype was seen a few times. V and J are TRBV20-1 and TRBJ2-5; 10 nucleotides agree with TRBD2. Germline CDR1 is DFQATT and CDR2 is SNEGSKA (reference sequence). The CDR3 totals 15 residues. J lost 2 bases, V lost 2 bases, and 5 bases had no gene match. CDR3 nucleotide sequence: TGCAGTGCTAGATTACTAGCGGGGTATCAAGAGACCCAGTACTTC. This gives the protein CSARLLAGYQETQYF.

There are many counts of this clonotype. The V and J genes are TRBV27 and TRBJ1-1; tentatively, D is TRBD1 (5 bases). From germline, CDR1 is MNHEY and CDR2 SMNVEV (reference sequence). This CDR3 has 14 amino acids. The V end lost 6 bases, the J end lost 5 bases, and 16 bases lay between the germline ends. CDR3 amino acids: CASSPGRWGTEAFF. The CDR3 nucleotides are TGTGCCAGCAGCCCCGGACGATGGGGGACTGAAGCTTTCTTT.

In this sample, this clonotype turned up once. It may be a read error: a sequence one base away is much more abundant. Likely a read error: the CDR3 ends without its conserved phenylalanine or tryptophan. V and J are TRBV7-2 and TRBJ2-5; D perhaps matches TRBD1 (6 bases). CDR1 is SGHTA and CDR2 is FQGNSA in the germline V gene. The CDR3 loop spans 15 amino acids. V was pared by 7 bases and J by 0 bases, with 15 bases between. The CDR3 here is CASNKLQGNQETQYL. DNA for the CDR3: TGTGCCAGCAACAAATTACAGGGAAACCAAGAGACCCAGTACCTC.

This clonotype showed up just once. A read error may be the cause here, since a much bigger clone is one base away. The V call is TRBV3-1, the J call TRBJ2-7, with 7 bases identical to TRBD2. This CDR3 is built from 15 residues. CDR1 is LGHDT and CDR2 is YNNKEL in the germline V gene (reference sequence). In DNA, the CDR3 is TGTGCCAGCAGCCAAGAGCGGGGGATCTCCTACAAGCAGTACTTC. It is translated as CASSQERGISYKQYF.

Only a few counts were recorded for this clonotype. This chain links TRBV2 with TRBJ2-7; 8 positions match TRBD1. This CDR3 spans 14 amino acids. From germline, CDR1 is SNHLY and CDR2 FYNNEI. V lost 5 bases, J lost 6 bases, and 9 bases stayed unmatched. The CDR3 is CASSHRTGRGEQYF. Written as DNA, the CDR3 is TGTGCCAGCAGTCATAGGACAGGGCGAGGCGAGCAGTACTTC.

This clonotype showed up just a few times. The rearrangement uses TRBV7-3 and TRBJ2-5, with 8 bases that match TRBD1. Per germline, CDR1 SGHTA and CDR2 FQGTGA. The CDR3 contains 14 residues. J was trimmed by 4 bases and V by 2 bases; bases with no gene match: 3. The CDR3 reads CASSLQGASETQYF. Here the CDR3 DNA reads TGTGCCAGCAGCTTACAGGGGGCGTCAGAGACCCAGTACTTC.

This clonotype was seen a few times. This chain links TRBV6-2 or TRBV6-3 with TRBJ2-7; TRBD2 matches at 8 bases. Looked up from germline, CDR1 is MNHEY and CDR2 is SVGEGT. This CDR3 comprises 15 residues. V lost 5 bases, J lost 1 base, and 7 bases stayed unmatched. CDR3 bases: TGTGCCAGCAGTGAGCTCGCGGGGGGTTCCTACGAGCAGTACTTC. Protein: CASSELAGGSYEQYF.

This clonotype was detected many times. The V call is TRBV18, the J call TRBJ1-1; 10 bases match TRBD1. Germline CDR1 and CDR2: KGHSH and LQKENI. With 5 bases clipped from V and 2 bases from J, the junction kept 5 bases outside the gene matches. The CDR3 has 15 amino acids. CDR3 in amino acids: CASSGATGGNTEAFF. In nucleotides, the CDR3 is TGTGCCAGCTCAGGGGCGACAGGGGGCAACACTGAAGCTTTCTTT. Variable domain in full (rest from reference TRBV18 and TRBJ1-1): NAGVMQNPRHLVRRRGQEARLRCSPMKGHSHVYWYRQLPEEGLKFMVYLQKENIIDESGMPKERFSAEFPKEGPSILRIQQVVRGDSAAYFCASSGATGGNTEAFFGQGTRLTVV.

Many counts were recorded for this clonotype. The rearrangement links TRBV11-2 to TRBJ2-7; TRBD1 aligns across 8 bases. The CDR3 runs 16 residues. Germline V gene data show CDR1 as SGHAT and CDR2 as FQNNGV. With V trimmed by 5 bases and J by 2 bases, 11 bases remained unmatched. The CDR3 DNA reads TGTGCCAGCAGCCAAGCAGGACAGGGACCAACCTACGAGCAGTACTTC. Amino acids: CASSQAGQGPTYEQYF. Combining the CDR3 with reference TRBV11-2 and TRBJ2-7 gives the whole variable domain EAGVAQSPRYKIIEKRQSVAFWCNPISGHATLYWYQQILGQGPKLLIQFQNNGVVDDSQLPKDRFSAERLKGVDSTLKIQPAKLEDSAVYLCASSQAGQGPTYEQYFGPGTRLTVT.

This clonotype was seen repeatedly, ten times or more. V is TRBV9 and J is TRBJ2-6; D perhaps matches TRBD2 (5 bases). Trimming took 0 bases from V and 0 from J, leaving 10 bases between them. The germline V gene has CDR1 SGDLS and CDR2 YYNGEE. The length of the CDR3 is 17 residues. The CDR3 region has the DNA TGTGCCAGCAGCGTAGCCGGGGAGAGCTCTGGGGCCAACGTCCTGACTTTC. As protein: CASSVAGESSGANVLTF.

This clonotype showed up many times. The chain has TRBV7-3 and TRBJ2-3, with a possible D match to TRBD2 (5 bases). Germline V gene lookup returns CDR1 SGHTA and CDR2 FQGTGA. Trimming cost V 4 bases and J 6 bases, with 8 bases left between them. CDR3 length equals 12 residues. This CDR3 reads CASSSEADTQYF. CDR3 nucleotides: TGTGCCAGCAGCTCGGAGGCGGATACGCAGTATTTT.

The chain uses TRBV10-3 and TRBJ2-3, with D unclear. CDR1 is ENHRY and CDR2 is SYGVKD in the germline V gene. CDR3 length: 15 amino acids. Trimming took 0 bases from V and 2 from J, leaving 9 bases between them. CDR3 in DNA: TGTGCCATCAGTGAGTCAAAAGCGATCACAGATACGCAGTATTTT. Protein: CAISESKAITDTQYF.

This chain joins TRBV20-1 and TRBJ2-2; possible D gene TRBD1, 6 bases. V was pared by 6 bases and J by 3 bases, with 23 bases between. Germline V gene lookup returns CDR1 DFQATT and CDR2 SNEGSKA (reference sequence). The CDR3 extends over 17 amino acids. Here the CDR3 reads CSARARWTDDHTGELFF. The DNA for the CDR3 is TGCAGTGCGAGGGCTCGATGGACAGACGATCACACCGGGGAGCTGTTTTTT.

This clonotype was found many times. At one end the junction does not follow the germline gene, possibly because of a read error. The CDR3, as DNA: TGTGCTAGCAGCCGAGAGGTGGGGGTGTCCGGGGAGCTGTTTTTT. Protein: CASSREVGVSGELFF. V gene TRBV7-7 combines with J gene TRBJ2-2, with D perhaps assigned TRBD1 or TRBD2 (5 bases each). CDR3 length: 15 residues. CDR1 SSHAT and CDR2 FNYEAQ come from the germline V gene (reference sequence).

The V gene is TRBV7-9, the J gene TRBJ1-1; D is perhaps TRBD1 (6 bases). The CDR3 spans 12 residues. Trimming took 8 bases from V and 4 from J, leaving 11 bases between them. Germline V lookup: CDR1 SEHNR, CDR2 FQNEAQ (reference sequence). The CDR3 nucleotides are TGTGCCAGCGGGGGGCTTGGCACTGAAGCTTTCTTT. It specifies CASGGLGTEAFF. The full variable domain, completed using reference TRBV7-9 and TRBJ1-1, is DTGVSQNPRHKITKRGQNVTFRCDPISEHNRLYWYRQTLGQGPEFLTYFQNEAQLEKSRLLSDRFSAERPKGSFSTLEIQRTEQGDSAMYLCASGGLGTEAFFGQGTRLTVV.

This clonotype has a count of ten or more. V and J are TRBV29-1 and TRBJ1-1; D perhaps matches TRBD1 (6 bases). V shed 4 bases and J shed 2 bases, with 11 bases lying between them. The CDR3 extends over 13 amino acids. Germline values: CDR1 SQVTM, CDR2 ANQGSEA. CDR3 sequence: CSVAGQFNTEAFF. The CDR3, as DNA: TGCAGCGTTGCTGGACAGTTTAACACTGAAGCTTTCTTT.

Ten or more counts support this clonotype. CDR3 loop: CASSPPRAENQETQYF. CDR3 in DNA: TGTGCCAGCAGCCCCCCCCGGGCCGAGAATCAAGAGACCCAGTACTTC. The chain couples TRBV7-9 to TRBJ2-5, with no clear D. Trimming shortened V by 5 bases and J by 2 bases, and 18 bases separated the two germline ends. The V gene's germline CDR1 is SEHNR and CDR2 FQNEAQ (reference sequence). This CDR3 has 16 residues.

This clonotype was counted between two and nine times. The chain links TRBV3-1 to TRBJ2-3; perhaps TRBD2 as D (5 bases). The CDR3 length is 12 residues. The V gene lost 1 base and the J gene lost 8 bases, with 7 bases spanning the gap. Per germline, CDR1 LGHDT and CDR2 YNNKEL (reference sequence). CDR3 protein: CASSQVLATQYF. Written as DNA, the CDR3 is TGTGCCAGCAGCCAAGTCCTAGCTACGCAGTATTTT.

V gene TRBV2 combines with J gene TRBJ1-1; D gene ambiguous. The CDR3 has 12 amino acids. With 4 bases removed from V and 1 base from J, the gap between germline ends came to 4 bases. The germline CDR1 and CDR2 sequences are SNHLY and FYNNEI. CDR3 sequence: CASSVRNTEAFF. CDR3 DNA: TGTGCCAGCAGTGTGAGGAACACTGAAGCTTTCTTT.

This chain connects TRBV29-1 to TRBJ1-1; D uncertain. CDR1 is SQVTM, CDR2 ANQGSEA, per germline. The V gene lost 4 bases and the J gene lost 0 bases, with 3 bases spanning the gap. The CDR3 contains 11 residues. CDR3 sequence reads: CSVGVNTEAFF. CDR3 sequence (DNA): TGCAGCGTTGGCGTGAACACTGAAGCTTTCTTT.

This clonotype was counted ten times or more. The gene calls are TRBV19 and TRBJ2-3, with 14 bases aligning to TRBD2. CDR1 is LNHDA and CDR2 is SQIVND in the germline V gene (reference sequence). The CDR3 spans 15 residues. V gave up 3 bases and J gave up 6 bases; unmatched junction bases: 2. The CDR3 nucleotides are TGTGCCAGTAGTATGGGACTAGCGGGGGCCGATACGCAGTATTTT. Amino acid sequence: CASSMGLAGADTQYF.

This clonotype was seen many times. Here the CDR3 reads CASSVVGGSNTEAFF. The CDR3 DNA is TGTGCCAGCAGCGTAGTGGGGGGCTCGAACACTGAAGCTTTCTTT. This chain joins TRBV9 and TRBJ1-1; a weak D match, TRBD1 (6 bases). The CDR3 has 15 amino acids. Germline loops: CDR1 SGDLS, CDR2 YYNGEE. V gave up 0 bases and J gave up 1 base, with 10 bases separating them.

CDR3 loop: CASSLGTGPHHEAFF. In DNA form, the CDR3 reads TGTGCCAGCAGCTTAGGGACAGGGCCCCATCATGAAGCTTTCTTT. This sequence joins TRBV11-2 and TRBJ1-1; 8 nucleotides agree with TRBD1. There are 15 residues in the CDR3. Germline V gene data show CDR1 as SGHAT and CDR2 as FQNNGV. The V and J ends lost 1 base and 7 bases, in that order; junction bases with no gene match: 8.